This entry concerns a single T cell receptor (beta chain). Its specificity is unknown. This sample was taken from a study of response to subunit inactivated influenza vaccine. TCRdb processed the RT-PCR reads anew with MiXCR; each CDR3 protein has one entry. The sample holds 500,000 to 600,000 distinct CDR3 sequences, roughly 13% seen once. Broader study findings: Authors suggested few new T cells are recruited by each seasonal influenza vaccination.

The V and J ends lost 5 bases and 7 bases respectively, with 20 bases between them. CDR1 is SGHTA, CDR2 FQGNSA, per germline. This CDR3 is 16 amino acids long. Sequencing used PBMCs from blood, obtained 35 to 45 days after vaccination. The receptor was isolated from a man over 45 who received an inactivated influenza vaccine. This sequence joins TRBV7-2 and TRBJ2-2, with a tentative D call TRBD2 (6 bases). Here the CDR3 DNA reads TGTGCCAGCAGCCAGCCGGGACTCAACCTGGGCGGGGAGCTGTTTTTT. It specifies CASSQPGLNLGGELFF.